The rows below give T cell receptor beta chains drawn from one sample of a study of T cell repertoires in cytomegalovirus infection. TCRdb called the reads again in MiXCR, with one record for every CDR3 protein. Of about 740,000 distinct CDR3 sequences listed, less than 40% are singletons. The sequenced material came from PBMCs. The receptor source for this set is a human donor in good health (CMV status not recorded). Some clones in this sample may be carry-over from other donors' samples. The CDR3 runs from the conserved cysteine through the conserved F or W. D genes are given only for firm matches. Only some rows state a clone size, as once, few, many or a class for expanded clones.

size	V	J	D	CDR3	DNA
few	TRBV7-2	TRBJ2-1	TRBD2	CASRPTSGRAFF	TGTGCCAGCAGGCCAACTAGCGGGAGAGCCTTCTTC
few	TRBV2	TRBJ2-3	-	CASKKEAVGDTQYF	TGTGCCAGTAAAAAGGAGGCAGTCGGTGATACGCAGTATTTT
few	TRBV28	TRBJ2-5	-	CASKFGQGYQETQYF	TGTGCCAGCAAATTCGGGCAGGGTTACCAAGAGACCCAGTACTTC
-	TRBV12-3/TRBV12-4	TRBJ1-5	-	CASSLRARDNQPQHF	TGTGCCAGCAGTTTGAGGGCCAGGGATAATCAGCCCCAGCATTTT
-	TRBV7-2	TRBJ2-7	-	CASILTRHGWVEQYF	TGTGCCAGCATCTTAACCCGACATGGATGGGTCGAGCAGTACTTC
few	TRBV7-9	TRBJ2-3	-	CASSLGDFTDTQYF	TGTGCCAGCAGCTTAGGGGACTTCACAGATACGCAGTATTTT
few	TRBV28	TRBJ1-2	-	CASRQGRTFF	TGTGCCAGCAGGCAAGGGCGGACTTTTTTC
-	TRBV2	TRBJ1-4	TRBD1	CASTPRDRNEKLFF	TGTGCCAGCACCCCTAGGGACAGAAATGAAAAACTGTTTTTT
once	TRBV5-6	TRBJ1-1	TRBD1	CASSVYPGQGGTEAFF	TGTGCCAGCAGCGTCTACCCGGGACAGGGTGGCACTGAAGCTTTCTTT
-	TRBV28	TRBJ2-5	-	CASSSSQLAHQETQYF	TGTGCCAGCAGTTCCTCTCAATTGGCGCACCAAGAGACCCAGTACTTC
-	TRBV5-1	TRBJ2-3	TRBD2	CASSQGAGGADRQYF	TGCGCCAGCAGCCAAGGGGCGGGGGGCGCAGATAGGCAGTATTTT
-	TRBV7-2	TRBJ1-4	-	CASSLSSVVWEKLFF	TGTGCCAGCAGCTTATCCAGCGTGGTTTGGGAAAAACTGTTTTTT
few	TRBV19	TRBJ2-7	-	CASSIPPGYEQYF	TGTGCCAGTAGTATCCCCCCGGGATACGAGCAGTACTTC
many	TRBV7-8	TRBJ2-3	-	CASSWPPGAISTDTQYF	TGTGCCAGCAGCTGGCCCCCAGGGGCGATCAGCACAGATACGCAGTATTTT
many	TRBV7-2	TRBJ1-1	-	CASSPSGRIHTEAFF	TGTGCCAGCAGCCCAAGCGGGAGGATCCACACTGAAGCTTTCTTT
-	TRBV15	TRBJ1-5	-	CATSRARDTNQPQHF	TGTGCCACCAGCAGAGCGAGGGACACCAATCAGCCCCAGCATTTT
few	TRBV12-3/TRBV12-4	TRBJ2-1	-	CASKPLIGTLYNEQFF	TGTGCCAGCAAACCACTAATTGGGACCCTCTACAATGAGCAGTTCTTC
few	TRBV5-6	TRBJ2-2	-	CASSLLTDTGELFF	TGTGCCAGCAGCTTGCTGACAGACACCGGGGAGCTGTTTTTT
many	TRBV11-2	TRBJ2-2	-	CASSSSGVRLGELFF	TGTGCCAGCAGCTCTTCGGGAGTAAGGCTCGGGGAGCTGTTTTTT
few	TRBV28	TRBJ1-2	TRBD1	CASSLFTGGTYGYTF	TGTGCCAGCAGCCTGTTCACAGGGGGTACCTATGGCTACACCTTC
many	TRBV12-3/TRBV12-4	TRBJ2-3	TRBD2	CASSLSGGGGNTQYF	TGTGCCAGCAGTTTATCTGGCGGGGGGGGAAATACGCAGTATTTT
-	TRBV3-1	TRBJ2-7	-	CASSQDWGRGVITYEQYF	TGTGCCAGCAGCCAAGATTGGGGCAGGGGGGTTATCACCTACGAGCAGTACTTC